This TCR beta chain was sequenced in a study of blood T cells in healthy people across ages. General study points: From one million sequenced T cells, diversity estimates were lower bounds. Any conclusive comparison of naive versus antigen-experienced cells was prevented by using unsorted PBMCs.

Germline V gene lookup returns CDR1 DFQATT and CDR2 SNEGSKA (reference sequence). The CDR3 is made up of 12 amino acids. Details on this clonotype: Its antigen is currently unknown.

Collection of around 10 milliliters of peripheral blood was performed for each donor. The authors ran a second PCR of about 6 to 11 cycles using a sample-barcoded 5' primer and a J-beta primer mix. TCRdb passed the 5' RACE reads through MiXCR, listing each CDR3 protein once. The repertoire holds approximately 800,000 distinct CDR3 sequences, with approximately 59% as singletons. This clonotype was obtained from a man between 25 and 39 years old in good health. The chain has TRBV20-1 and TRBJ2-1, with TRBD1 matching 9 bases. The J call may be mistaken, given a closer DNA end match to TRBJ2-7. The specimen sequenced was blood. CDR3 coding DNA: TGCAGTGCTAGGCGACAGGGGGACGAGCAGTACTTC. Its translation is CSARRQGDEQYF.